This record covers a single TCR beta chain. These data come from a study of cytomegalovirus exposure and HLA in healthy donors. Data came from immunoSEQ multiplex PCR; TCRdb stores just in-frame clones and leaves some out. The table includes about 180,000 clones, about 83% detected once. The source of this sequence is a young woman in good health and CMV-seronegative. Sequenced input: PBMCs.

The CDR3 coding sequence is TGTGCCAGCAGTCTAAGCGGGGGGGGAGAGACCCAGTACTTC. Amino acid sequence: CASSLSGGGETQYF. The chain employs TRBV6-6 and TRBJ2-5; TRBD2 matches at 10 bases. Trimming removed 5 bases from V and 4 bases from J; junction bases left unmatched: 4. Per the germline V gene, CDR1 is MNHNY and CDR2 is SVGAGI (reference sequence). This CDR3 contains 14 residues.